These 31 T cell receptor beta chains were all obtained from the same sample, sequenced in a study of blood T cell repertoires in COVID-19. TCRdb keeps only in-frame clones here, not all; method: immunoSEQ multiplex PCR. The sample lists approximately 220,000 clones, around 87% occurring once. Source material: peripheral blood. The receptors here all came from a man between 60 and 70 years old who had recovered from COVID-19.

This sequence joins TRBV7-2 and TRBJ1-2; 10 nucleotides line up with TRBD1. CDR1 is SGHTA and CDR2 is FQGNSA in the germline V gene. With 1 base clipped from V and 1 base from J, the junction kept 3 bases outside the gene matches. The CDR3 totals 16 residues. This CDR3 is CASSLGRDRGNYGYTF. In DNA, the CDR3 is TGTGCCAGCAGCTTAGGTCGGGACAGGGGTAACTATGGCTACACCTTC.

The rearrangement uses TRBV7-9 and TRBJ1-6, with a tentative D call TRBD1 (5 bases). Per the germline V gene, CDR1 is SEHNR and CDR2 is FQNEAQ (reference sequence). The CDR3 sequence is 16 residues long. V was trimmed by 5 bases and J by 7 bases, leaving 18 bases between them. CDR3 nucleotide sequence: TGTGCCAGCAGCAGAGATGGGACTTCCGAGAATTCACCCCTCCACTTT. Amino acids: CASSRDGTSENSPLHF.

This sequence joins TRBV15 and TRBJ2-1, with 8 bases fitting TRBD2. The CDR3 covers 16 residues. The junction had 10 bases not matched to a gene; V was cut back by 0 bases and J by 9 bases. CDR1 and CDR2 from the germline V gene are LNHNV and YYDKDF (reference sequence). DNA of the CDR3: TGTGCCACCAGCAGAGATGCGTCGGGGGGGTTGGGTGAGCAGTTCTTC. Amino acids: CATSRDASGGLGEQFF.

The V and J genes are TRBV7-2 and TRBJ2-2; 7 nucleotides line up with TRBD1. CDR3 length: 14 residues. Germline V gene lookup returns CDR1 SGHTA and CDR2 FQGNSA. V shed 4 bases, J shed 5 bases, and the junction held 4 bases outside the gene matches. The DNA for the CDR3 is TGTGCCAGCAGCTCGTACAGGGGAACCGGGGAGCTGTTTTTT. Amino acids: CASSSYRGTGELFF.

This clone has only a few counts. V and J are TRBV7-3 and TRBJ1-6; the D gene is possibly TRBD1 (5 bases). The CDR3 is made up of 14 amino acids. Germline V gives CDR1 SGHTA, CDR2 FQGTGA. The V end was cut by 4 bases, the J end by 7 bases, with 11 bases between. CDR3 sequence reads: CASSSQGVNSPLHF. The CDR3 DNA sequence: TGTGCCAGCAGCTCTCAAGGGGTGAATTCACCCCTCCACTTT.

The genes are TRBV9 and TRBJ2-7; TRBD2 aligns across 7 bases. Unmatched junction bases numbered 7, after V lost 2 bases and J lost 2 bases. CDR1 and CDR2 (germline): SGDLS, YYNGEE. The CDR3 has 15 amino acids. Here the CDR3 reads CASSVAGGGAYEQYF. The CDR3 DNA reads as TGTGCCAGCAGCGTCGCCGGGGGAGGGGCCTACGAGCAGTACTTC.

Here the CDR3 DNA reads TGTGCCAGCAGTTACCCTAGAGGGGACAGGGGGCGGAATGAGCAGTTCTTC. It yields the protein CASSYPRGDRGRNEQFF. The V call is TRBV6-2 or TRBV6-3, the J call TRBJ2-1; 12 bases align to TRBD1. Trimming took 2 bases from V and 7 from J; bases not matched to a gene: 9. This CDR3 spans 17 amino acids. Germline lookup yields CDR1 MNHEY and CDR2 SVGEGT.

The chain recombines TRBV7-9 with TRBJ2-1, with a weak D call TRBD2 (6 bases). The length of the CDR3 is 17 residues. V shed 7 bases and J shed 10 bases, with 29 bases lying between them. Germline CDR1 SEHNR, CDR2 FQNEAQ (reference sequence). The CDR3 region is CASTKLPGTLRTPEQFF. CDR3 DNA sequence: TGTGCCAGCACCAAACTCCCGGGGACTCTCCGGACACCCGAGCAGTTCTTC.

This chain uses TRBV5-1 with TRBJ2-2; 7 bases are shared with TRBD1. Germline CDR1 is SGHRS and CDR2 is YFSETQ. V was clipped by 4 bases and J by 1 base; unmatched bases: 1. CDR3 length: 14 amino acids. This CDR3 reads CASSRTGNTGELFF. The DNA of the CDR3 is TGCGCCAGCAGCCGGACAGGGAACACCGGGGAGCTGTTTTTT.

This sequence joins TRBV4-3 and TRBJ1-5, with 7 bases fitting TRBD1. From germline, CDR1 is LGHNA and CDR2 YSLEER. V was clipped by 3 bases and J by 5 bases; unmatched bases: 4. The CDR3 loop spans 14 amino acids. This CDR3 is CASSQGDRDQPQHF. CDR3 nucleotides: TGCGCCAGCAGCCAGGGTGACAGGGATCAGCCCCAGCATTTT.

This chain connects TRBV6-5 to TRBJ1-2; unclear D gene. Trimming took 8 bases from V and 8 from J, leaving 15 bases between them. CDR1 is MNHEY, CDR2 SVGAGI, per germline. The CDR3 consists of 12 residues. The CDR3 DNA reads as TGTGCCAGCCGATGGACGGGCGGGGGCTACACCTTC. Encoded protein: CASRWTGGGYTF.

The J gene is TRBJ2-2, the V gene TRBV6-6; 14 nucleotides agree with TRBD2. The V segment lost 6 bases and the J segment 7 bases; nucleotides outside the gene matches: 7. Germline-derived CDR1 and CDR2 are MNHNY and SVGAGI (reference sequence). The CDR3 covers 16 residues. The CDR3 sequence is CASRQGLAGVGGELFF. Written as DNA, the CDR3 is TGTGCCAGCAGGCAGGGACTAGCGGGGGTTGGCGGGGAGCTGTTTTTT.

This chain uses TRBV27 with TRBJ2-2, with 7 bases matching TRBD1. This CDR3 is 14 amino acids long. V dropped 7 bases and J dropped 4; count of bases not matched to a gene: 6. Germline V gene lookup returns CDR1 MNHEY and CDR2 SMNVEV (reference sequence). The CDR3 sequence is CASTVGQVTGELFF. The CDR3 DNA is TGTGCCAGCACCGTAGGACAGGTCACCGGGGAGCTGTTTTTT.

CDR3 region: CAWGQGKNSPLHF. CDR3 coding DNA: TGTGCCTGGGGACAGGGGAAAAATTCACCCCTCCACTTT. This sequence joins TRBV30 and TRBJ1-6; TRBD1 matches 9 bases. CDR1 and CDR2 from the germline V gene are GTSNPN and SVGIG (reference sequence). This CDR3 region has 13 residues. The V segment lost 5 bases and the J segment 7 bases; nucleotides outside the gene matches: 3.

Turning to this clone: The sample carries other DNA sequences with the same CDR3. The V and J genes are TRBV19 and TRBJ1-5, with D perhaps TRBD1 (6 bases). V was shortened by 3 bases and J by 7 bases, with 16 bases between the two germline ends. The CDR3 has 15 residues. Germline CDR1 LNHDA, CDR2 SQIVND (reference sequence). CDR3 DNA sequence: TGTGCCAGTAGTATTCGGGGGGGGCTGGGGCAGCCCCAGCATTTT. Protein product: CASSIRGGLGQPQHF.

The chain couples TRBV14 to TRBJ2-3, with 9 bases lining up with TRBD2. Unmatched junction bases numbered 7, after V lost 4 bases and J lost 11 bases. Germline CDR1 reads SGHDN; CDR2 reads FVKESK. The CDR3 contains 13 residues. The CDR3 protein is CASSLEGSGRQYF. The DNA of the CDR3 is TGTGCCAGCAGCCTCGAGGGTAGCGGGAGGCAGTATTTT.

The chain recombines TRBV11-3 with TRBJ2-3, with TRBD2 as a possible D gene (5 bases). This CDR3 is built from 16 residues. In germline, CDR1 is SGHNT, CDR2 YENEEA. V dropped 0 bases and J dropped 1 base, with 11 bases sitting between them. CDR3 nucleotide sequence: TGTGCCAGCAGCTTAGATCTACGGGATGGCACAGATACGCAGTATTTT. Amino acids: CASSLDLRDGTDTQYF.

CDR3 nucleotide sequence: TGTGCCAGTTCCTCCCGGGGGGCTGATAGCAATCAGCCCCAGCATTTT. This codes for CASSSRGADSNQPQHF. This sequence joins TRBV19 and TRBJ1-5, with D perhaps TRBD1 (6 bases). CDR3 length equals 16 residues. Between the trimmed V and J ends, which lost 8 bases and 0 bases, there was a span of 17 bases. The germline V gene encodes CDR1 LNHDA and CDR2 SQIVND (reference sequence).

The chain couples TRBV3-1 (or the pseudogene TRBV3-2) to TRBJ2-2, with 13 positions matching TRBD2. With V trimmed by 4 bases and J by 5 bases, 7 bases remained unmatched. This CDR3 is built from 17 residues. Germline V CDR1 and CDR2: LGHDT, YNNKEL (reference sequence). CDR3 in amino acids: CASSLPGLAGRTGELFF. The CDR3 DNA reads TGTGCCAGCAGCCTCCCGGGACTAGCGGGGAGAACCGGGGAGCTGTTTTTT.

In nucleotides, the CDR3 is TGTGCCAGCAGTTACTCGGGGCTCCGGTCCTACGAGCAGTACTTC. This sequence encodes CASSYSGLRSYEQYF. The V and J genes are TRBV6-2 or TRBV6-3 and TRBJ2-7, with D possibly being TRBD1 (5 bases). The CDR3 spans 15 residues. Germline CDR1 MNHEY, CDR2 SVGEGT. Trimming left V 0 bases short and J 1 base short, with 10 bases between.

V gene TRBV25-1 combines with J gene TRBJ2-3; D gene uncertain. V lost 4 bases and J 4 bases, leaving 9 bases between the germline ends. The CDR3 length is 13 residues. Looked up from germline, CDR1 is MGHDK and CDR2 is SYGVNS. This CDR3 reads CASSGEYADTQYF. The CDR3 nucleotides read TGTGCCAGCAGTGGAGAGTACGCAGATACGCAGTATTTT.

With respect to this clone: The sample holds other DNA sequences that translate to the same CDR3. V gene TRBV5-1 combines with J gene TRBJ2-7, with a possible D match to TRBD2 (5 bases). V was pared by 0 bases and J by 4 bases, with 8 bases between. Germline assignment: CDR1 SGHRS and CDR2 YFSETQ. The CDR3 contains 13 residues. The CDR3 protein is CASSLETGYEQYF. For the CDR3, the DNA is TGCGCCAGCAGCTTGGAAACGGGATACGAGCAGTACTTC. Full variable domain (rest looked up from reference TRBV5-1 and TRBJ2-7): KAGVTQTPRYLIKTRGQQVTLSCSPISGHRSVSWYQQTPGQGLQFLFEYFSETQRNKGNFPGRFSGRQFSNSRSEMNVSTLELGDSALYLCASSLETGYEQYFGPGTRLTVT.

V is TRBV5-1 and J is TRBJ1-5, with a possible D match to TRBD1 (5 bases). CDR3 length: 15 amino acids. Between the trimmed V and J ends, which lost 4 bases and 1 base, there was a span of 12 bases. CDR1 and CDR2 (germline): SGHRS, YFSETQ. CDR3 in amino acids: CASSESGGSNQPQHF. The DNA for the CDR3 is TGCGCCAGCAGCGAATCGGGGGGGAGCAATCAGCCCCAGCATTTT.

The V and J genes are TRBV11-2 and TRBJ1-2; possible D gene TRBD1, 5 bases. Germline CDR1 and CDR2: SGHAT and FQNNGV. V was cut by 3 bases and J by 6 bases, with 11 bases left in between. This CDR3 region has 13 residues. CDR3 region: CASSLQGEDGYTF. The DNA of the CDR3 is TGTGCCAGCAGCTTGCAGGGTGAGGATGGCTACACCTTC.

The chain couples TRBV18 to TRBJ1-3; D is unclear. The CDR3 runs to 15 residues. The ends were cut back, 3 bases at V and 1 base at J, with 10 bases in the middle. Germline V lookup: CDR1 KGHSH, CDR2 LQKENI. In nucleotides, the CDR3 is TGTGCCAGCTCACCGGAACGGGGTTCTGGAAACACCATATATTTT. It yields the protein CASSPERGSGNTIYF.

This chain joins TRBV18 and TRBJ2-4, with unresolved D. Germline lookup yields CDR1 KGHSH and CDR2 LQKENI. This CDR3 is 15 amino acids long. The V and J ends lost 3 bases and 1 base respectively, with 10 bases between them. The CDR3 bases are TGTGCCAGCTCACCGGCCTCTGATGCCAAAAACATTCAGTACTTC. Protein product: CASSPASDAKNIQYF. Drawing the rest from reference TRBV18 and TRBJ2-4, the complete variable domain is NAGVMQNPRHLVRRRGQEARLRCSPMKGHSHVYWYRQLPEEGLKFMVYLQKENIIDESGMPKERFSAEFPKEGPSILRIQQVVRGDSAAYFCASSPASDAKNIQYFGAGTRLSVL.

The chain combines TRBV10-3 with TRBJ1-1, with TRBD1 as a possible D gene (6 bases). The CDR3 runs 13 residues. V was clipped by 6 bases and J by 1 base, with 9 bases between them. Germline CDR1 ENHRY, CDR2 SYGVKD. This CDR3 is CAIRLQGNTEAFF. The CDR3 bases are TGTGCCATCAGATTACAGGGGAACACTGAAGCTTTCTTT.

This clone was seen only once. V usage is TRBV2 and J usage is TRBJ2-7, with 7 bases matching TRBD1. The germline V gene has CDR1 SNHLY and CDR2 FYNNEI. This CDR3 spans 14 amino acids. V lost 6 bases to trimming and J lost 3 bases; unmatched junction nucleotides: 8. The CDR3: CASRADRALYEQYF. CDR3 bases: TGTGCCAGCAGGGCTGACAGGGCACTCTACGAGCAGTACTTC.

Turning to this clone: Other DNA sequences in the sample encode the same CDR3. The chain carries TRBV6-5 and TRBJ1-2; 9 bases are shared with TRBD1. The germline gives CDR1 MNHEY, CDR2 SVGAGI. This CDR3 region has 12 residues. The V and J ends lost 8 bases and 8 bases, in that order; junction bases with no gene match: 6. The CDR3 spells CASLDRGGGYTF. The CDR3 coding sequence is TGTGCCAGCTTAGACAGGGGGGGCGGCTACACCTTC.

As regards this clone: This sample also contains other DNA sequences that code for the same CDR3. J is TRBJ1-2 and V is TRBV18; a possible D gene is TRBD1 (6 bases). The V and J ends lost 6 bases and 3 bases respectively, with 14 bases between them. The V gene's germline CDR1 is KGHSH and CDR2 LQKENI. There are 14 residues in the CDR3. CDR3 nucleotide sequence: TGTGCCAGCTCCCCAAGGTCAGGGGACTATGGCTACACCTTC. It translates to CASSPRSGDYGYTF.

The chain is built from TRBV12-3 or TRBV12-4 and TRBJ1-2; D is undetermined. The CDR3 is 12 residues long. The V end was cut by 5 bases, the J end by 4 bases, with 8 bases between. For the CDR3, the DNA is TGTGCCAGCAGTCAGGAATCCTATGGCTACACCTTC. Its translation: CASSQESYGYTF.